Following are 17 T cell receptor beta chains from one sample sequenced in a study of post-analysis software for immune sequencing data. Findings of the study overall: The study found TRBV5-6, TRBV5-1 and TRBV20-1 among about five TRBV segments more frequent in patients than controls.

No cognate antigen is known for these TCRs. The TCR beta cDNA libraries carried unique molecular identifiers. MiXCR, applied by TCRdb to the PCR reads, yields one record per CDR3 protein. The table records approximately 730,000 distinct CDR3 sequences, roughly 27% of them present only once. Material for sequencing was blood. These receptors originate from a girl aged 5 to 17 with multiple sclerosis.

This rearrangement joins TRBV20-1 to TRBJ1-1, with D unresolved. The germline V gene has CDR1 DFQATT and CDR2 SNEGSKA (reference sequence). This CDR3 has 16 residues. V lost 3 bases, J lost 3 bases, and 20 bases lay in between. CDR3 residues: CSASGLQNPTDTEAFF. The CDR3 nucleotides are TGCAGTGCTAGCGGATTGCAAAACCCCACGGACACTGAAGCTTTCTTT.

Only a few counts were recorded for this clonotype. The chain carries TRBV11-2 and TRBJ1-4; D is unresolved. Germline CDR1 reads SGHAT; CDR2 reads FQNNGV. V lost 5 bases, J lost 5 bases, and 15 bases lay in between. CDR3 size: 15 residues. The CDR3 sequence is CASSGLRRSNEKLFF. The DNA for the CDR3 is TGTGCCAGCAGCGGCTTGCGGAGGAGCAATGAAAAACTGTTTTTT.

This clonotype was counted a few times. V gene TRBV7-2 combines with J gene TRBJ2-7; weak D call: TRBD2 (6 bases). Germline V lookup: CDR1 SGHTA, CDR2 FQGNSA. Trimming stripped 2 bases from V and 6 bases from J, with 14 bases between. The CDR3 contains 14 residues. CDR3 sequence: CASSLSAEGSEQYF. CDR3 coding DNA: TGTGCCAGCAGCTTATCAGCGGAGGGGTCCGAGCAGTACTTC.

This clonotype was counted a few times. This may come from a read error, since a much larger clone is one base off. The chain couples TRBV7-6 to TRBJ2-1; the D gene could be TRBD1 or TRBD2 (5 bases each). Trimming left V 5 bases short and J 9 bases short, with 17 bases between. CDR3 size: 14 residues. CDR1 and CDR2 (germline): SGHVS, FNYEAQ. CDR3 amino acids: CASSRGTGSREQFF. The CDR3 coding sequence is TGTGCCAGCAGCCGTGGGACGGGCTCACGTGAGCAGTTCTTC.

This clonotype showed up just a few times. CDR3 in amino acids: CSATGADTQYF. The CDR3 nucleotides are TGCAGTGCCACAGGGGCAGATACGCAGTATTTT. V gene TRBV20-1 combines with J gene TRBJ2-3; TRBD1 agrees at 7 bases. Germline V gene lookup returns CDR1 DFQATT and CDR2 SNEGSKA (reference sequence). This CDR3 has 11 amino acids. V gave up 6 bases and J gave up 4 bases; unmatched junction bases: 1.

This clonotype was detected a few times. CDR3 DNA sequence: TGCAGTGCTCCTTATCTGACTAGCGGGAGAGATGAGCAGTTCTTC. This gives the protein CSAPYLTSGRDEQFF. The rearrangement links TRBV20-1 to TRBJ2-1; 12 nucleotides agree with TRBD2. The junction had 10 bases not matched to a gene; V was cut back by 5 bases and J by 8 bases. The CDR3 length is 15 residues. From germline, CDR1 is DFQATT and CDR2 SNEGSKA (reference sequence).

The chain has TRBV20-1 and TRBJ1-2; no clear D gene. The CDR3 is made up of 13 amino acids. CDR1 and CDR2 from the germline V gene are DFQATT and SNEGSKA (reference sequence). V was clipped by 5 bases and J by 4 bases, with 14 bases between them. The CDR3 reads CSAPFSGIYGYTF. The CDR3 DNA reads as TGCAGTGCTCCATTCAGTGGAATCTATGGCTACACCTTC.

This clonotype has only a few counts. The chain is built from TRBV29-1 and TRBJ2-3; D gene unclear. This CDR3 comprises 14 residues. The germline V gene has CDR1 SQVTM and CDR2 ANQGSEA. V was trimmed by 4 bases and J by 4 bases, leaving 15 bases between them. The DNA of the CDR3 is TGCAGCGTTGTTTCGGGTCCCCTAGCAGATACGCAGTATTTT. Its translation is CSVVSGPLADTQYF.

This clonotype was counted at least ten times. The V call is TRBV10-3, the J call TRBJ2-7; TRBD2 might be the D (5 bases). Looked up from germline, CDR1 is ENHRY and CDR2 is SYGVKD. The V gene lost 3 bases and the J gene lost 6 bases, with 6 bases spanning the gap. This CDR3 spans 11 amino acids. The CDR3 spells CAISDEGEQYF. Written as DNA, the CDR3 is TGTGCCATCAGTGATGAGGGCGAGCAGTACTTC.

CDR3 coding DNA: TGCAGTGCTATATCTCTATCGATCACAGATACGCAGTATTTT. It yields the protein CSAISLSITDTQYF. This chain joins TRBV20-1 and TRBJ2-3; no clear D gene. Per germline, CDR1 DFQATT and CDR2 SNEGSKA (reference sequence). This CDR3 is 14 amino acids long. V was cut by 4 bases and J by 2 bases, with 13 bases left in between.

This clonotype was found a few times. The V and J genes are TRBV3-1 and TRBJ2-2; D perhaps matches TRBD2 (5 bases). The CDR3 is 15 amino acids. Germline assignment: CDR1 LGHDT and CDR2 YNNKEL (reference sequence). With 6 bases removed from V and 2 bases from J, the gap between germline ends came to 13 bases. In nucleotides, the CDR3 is TGTGCCAGCAGGCCTAGCCTACAAAACACCGGGGAGCTGTTTTTT. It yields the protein CASRPSLQNTGELFF.

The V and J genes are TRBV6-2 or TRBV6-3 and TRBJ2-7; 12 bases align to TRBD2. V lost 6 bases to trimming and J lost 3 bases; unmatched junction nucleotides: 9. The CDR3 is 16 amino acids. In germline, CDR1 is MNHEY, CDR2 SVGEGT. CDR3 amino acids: CASRRGLAGQIYEQYF. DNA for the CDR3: TGTGCCAGCAGGAGAGGACTAGCGGGGCAGATCTACGAGCAGTACTTC.

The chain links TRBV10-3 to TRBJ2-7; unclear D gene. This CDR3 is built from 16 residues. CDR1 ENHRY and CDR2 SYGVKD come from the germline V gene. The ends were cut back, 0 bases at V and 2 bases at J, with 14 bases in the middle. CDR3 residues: CAISESLVGGTYEQYF. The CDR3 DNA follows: TGTGCCATCAGTGAGTCGCTGGTCGGCGGAACCTACGAGCAGTACTTC.

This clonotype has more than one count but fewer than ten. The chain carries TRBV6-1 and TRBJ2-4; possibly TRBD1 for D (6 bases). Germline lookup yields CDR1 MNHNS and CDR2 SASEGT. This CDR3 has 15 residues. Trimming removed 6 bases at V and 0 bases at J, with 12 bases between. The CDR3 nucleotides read TGTGCCAGCAGAGATACAGGGTTAGCCAAAAACATTCAGTACTTC. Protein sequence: CASRDTGLAKNIQYF.

This CDR3 reads CASSIRTGPYGYTF. The CDR3 DNA is TGTGCCAGCAGTATTCGGACAGGTCCCTATGGCTACACCTTC. The J gene is TRBJ1-2, the V gene TRBV2; TRBD1 matches 7 bases. Losses at the gene ends were 5 bases for V and 4 bases for J; bases not matched to a gene: 7. CDR1 is SNHLY, CDR2 FYNNEI, per germline. The CDR3 covers 14 residues. The whole variable domain, filled in from reference TRBV2 and TRBJ1-2, reads EPEVTQTPSHQVTQMGQEVILRCVPISNHLYFYWYRQILGQKVEFLVSFYNNEISEKSEIFDDQFSVERPDGSNFTLKIRSTKLEDSAMYFCASSIRTGPYGYTFGSGTRLTVV.

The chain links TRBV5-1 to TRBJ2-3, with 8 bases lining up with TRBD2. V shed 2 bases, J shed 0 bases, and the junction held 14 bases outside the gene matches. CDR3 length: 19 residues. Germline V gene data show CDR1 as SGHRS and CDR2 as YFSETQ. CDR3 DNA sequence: TGCGCCAGCAGCTTTCACCCGAGCGGGGGCGGAACAAGCACAGATACGCAGTATTTT. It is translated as CASSFHPSGGGTSTDTQYF.

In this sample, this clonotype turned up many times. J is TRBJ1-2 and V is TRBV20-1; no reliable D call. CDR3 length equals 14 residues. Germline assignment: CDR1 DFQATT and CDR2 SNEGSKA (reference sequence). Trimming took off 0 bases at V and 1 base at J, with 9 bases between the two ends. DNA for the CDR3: TGCAGTGCTAGAGATAGGGCATTTAACTATGGCTACACCTTC. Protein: CSARDRAFNYGYTF.